The clone carrying this T cell receptor (beta chain) has ten or more counts. The antigen is unknown. This sample is part of a study of neurological immune-mediated disorders. 5'RACE with 10-nucleotide random UMIs produced the cDNA. In TCRdb, the 5' RACE reads were re-called with MiXCR into one record per CDR3 protein. The data show around 70,000 distinct CDR3 sequences, with 4% to 6% seen just once and roughly 7.4% held by the top ten. Study-wide results and limits: Whereas HTLV-1-associated myelopathy showed the most TCR clonal expansion, multiple sclerosis showed the least, with levels below those of healthy controls. The authors found no clinical or MRI feature associated with the multiple sclerosis repertoire cluster.

The J segment lost 7 bases and the V segment lost 6 bases, leaving 11 bases of the junction unmatched. The germline CDR1 and CDR2 sequences are DFQATT and SNEGSKA (reference sequence). This CDR3 is built from 15 residues. This rearrangement joins TRBV20-1 to TRBJ2-7; 14 nucleotides match TRBD2. Input material: PBMCs. The receptor was derived from a man aged 18 to 29 with multiple sclerosis. The CDR3 is CSASRLAGGPGEQYF. In DNA, the CDR3 is TGCAGTGCCTCAAGACTAGCGGGGGGGCCTGGAGAGCAGTACTTC.